This is a list of T cell receptor beta chains from one sample in a study of OX40 agonist ivuxolimab in advanced cancers. Produced via immunoSEQ multiplex PCR; TCRdb's table is partial and in-frame only. The sample includes tens of thousands of clones, roughly 90% of them seen just once. This material consisted of CD4+ or CD8+ T cells sorted from blood, taken in a trial of the OX40 agonist ivuxolimab. These receptors were collected from an adult with an advanced solid tumor such as melanoma, head and neck, liver or kidney cancer. Each CDR3 is given with its conserved first and last residue.

>TRBV10-2|TRBJ1-1
CASSERRNTEAFF
>TRBV4-1|TRBJ1-6
CASSQEEVGASPLHF
>TRBV19|TRBJ2-7
CASSSRDTAYEQYF
>TRBV9|TRBJ2-1
CASSDRYLGEQFF
>TRBV5-5|TRBJ1-6
CASSSAVERPYNSPLHF
>TRBV9|TRBJ2-3
CASSPTWDFTDTQYF
>TRBV28|TRBJ1-1
CASSLEGQGNTEAFF
>TRBV6-6|TRBJ2-7
CASSLGQGAYEQYF
>TRBV7-9|TRBJ2-6
CARTSSVFGTGANVLTF
>TRBV6-1|TRBJ1-1
CASSVAGEAFF
>TRBV19|TRBJ1-5
CASSILSGDLNQPQHF
>TRBV6-6|TRBJ1-6
CASRIIPPMDSPLHF
>TRBV28|TRBJ1-4
CASSSPLGTPLEKLFF
>TRBV7-9|TRBJ1-6
CASSERQGNSPLHF
>TRBV27|TRBJ1-6
CASSWTGTGNSPLHF
>TRBV28|TRBJ2-7
CASSSGARVGF
>TRBV5-6|TRBJ1-1
CASSLGGMNTEAFF
>TRBV10-3|.
CAISQGYEQYF
>TRBV12-5|TRBJ1-1
CASGLGRTEAFF
>TRBV7-2|TRBJ2-3
CASSWDENSNTQYF
>TRBV2|TRBJ1-2
CASSQDRGLNYGYTF
>TRBV27|.
CASSFRDGGITYEQYF
>TRBV19|TRBJ1-3
CASSPGHGNTIYF
>TRBV7-6|TRBJ1-4
CASSLVQGTLFF
>TRBV7-6|TRBJ2-7
CASSPSGTGGGLEQYF
>TRBV21-1|TRBJ2-5
CASSRCCYTFSETQYF
>TRBV29-1|TRBJ2-7
CSVGHLGAQKYEQYF
>TRBV12-5|TRBJ1-5
CASGSGQGAYQPQHF
>TRBV7-2|TRBJ1-2
CASSLGSDRRDYGYTF
>TRBV5-4|TRBJ2-7
CASSLELAAAPYEQYF
>TRBV29-1|TRBJ2-1
CSVEPHPRDKQFF
>TRBV29-1|TRBJ1-2
CSVERGSTLGGYTF
>TRBV5-1|TRBJ2-3
CASSLASRGTDTQYF
>TRBV11-2|TRBJ2-7
CASSPGQGGGSYEQYF
>TRBV10-3|TRBJ1-6
CAISGGQSNNSPLHF
>TRBV9|TRBJ1-5
CASSAGAGNQPQHF
>TRBV28|TRBJ1-2
CASSLGDLGYGYTF
>TRBV11-3|TRBJ2-2
CASSRGTYTGELFF
>TRBV10-3|TRBJ1-5
CAISQGQNQPQHF
>TRBV11-3|TRBJ2-5
CASSIRGDRGRETQYF
>TRBV19|TRBJ2-1
CASSIDGGTGAYNEQFF
>TRBV28|TRBJ1-2
CASSCYTF
>TRBV7-8|TRBJ2-1
CASSSPGNNEQFF
>TRBV29-1|TRBJ2-5
CSVGLSGQGRETQYF
>TRBV5-8|TRBJ1-2
CASSIPRQGAWGGYTF
>TRBV5-1|TRBJ2-5
CASSPRRSSSGSEETQYF
>TRBV4-1|TRBJ1-3
CASSHYAPSRTGVSGNTIYF
>TRBV27|TRBJ1-2
CASSSSFRGYNTF
>TRBV6-4|TRBJ2-7
CASSQTSGGALDEQYF
>TRBV11-2|TRBJ2-5
CASSPSFSGETQYF
>TRBV4-2|TRBJ2-5
CASSQRGGETQYF
>TRBV27|TRBJ1-1
CASRSWTGRMNTEAFF
>TRBV4-2|TRBJ1-5
CASSPGQFLGNQPQHF
>TRBV5-6|TRBJ2-6
CASSLSGSGANVLTF
>TRBV5-1|TRBJ1-1
CASNMVPGAEAFF